A selection of T cell receptor beta chains follows, all from one sample in a study of T-cell reconstitution after alpha-beta-depleted transplantation in children. TCRdb re-derived calls from the PCR reads in MiXCR, one entry per CDR3 protein. This sample has a few hundred thousand distinct CDR3 sequences; 9.7% occur once, and the top ten carry approximately 5%. This sample comprised PBMCs from the stem cell graft donor, obtained from the stem cell graft. The source is a human donor who donated a stem cell graft to a child with SCID. The CDR3 runs from the conserved cysteine through the conserved F or W. A D gene is named only where the DNA matches it firmly. Clone size is shown for a subset of rows, as once, few, many or a class of expanded clone.

TRBJ2-1	NA	17	TRBV5-4	many	TGTGCCAGCAGCTTGCAATTCGGACTGGAGACCTACAATGAGCAGTTCTTC	CASSLQFGLETYNEQFF
TRBJ2-4	NA	13	TRBV20-1	many	TGCAGTGCTAGAGAGGCAGGGTACAACATTCAGTACTTC	CSAREAGYNIQYF
TRBJ2-7	TRBD1	12	TRBV5-1	many	TGCGCCAGCAGTTTCGACAGGGGCGAGCAGTACTTC	CASSFDRGEQYF
TRBJ1-1	TRBD1	16	TRBV5-1	many	TGCGCCAGCACCGATCATCGACAGGGCCTAAACACTGAAGCTTTCTTT	CASTDHRQGLNTEAFF
TRBJ2-7	NA	12	TRBV5-1	many	TGCGCCAGCAGCGACCCACTGCGCGAGCAGTACTTC	CASSDPLREQYF
TRBJ1-2	NA	16	TRBV5-1	many	TGCGCCAGCAGCCCGGCAGGACCTCATCATCCCTATGGCTACACCTTC	CASSPAGPHHPYGYTF
TRBJ2-6	NA	15	TRBV7-2	many	TGTGCCAGCAGCCAAGGGGGCTCTGGGGCCAACGTCCTGACTTTC	CASSQGGSGANVLTF
TRBJ1-1	NA	19	TRBV19	many	TGTGCCAGTAGTATAGGGTGGGGACACGGAACACTGGCAAATACTGAAGCTTTCTTT	CASSIGWGHGTLANTEAFF
TRBJ1-4	NA	16	TRBV15	many	TGTGCCACCAGCAGAGATCTGAGGGCGGGAATGAGGAAACTGTTTTTT	CATSRDLRAGMRKLFF
TRBJ2-1	NA	16	TRBV5-1	many	TGCGCCAGCAGCTCCGTATCGCGGGGGACACGCAGGGAGCAGTTCTTC	CASSSVSRGTRREQFF
TRBJ2-1	NA	17	TRBV20-1	NA	TGCTGTGCTAGATTCGGCGGGGGCGCCTTATACTACAATGAGCAGTTCTTC	CCARFGGGALYYNEQFF
TRBJ2-1	TRBD2	17	TRBV5-1	many	TGCGCCAGCAGCTTGCGAAGCGGGGCTTCTTCCTACAATGAGCAGTTCTTC	CASSLRSGASSYNEQFF
TRBJ2-2	NA	15	TRBV5-6	few	TGTGCCAGCAGCTTGGTTGCGGAGAACACCGGGGAGCTGTTTTTT	CASSLVAENTGELFF
TRBJ1-2	NA	13	TRBV5-1	many	TGCGCCAGCAGCTTAGCCACCTCCTATGGCTACACCTTC	CASSLATSYGYTF
TRBJ2-2	TRBD2	19	TRBV5-6	many	TGTGCCAGCAGCTTGTCGGGGACTAGCACCTTCGCGAACACCGGGGAGCTGTTTTTT	CASSLSGTSTFANTGELFF
TRBJ1-3	NA	13	TRBV12-3/TRBV12-4	many	TGTGCCAGCAGTTTAATAGGGTACAACACCATATATTTT	CASSLIGYNTIYF
TRBJ1-2	NA	14	TRBV5-3	NA	TGTGCCATGAGCTTGGGGGGCCTATCCTATGGCTACACCTTC	CAMSLGGLSYGYTF
TRBJ2-7	NA	15	TRBV27	many	TGTGCCAGCAGTCAGACGACGAACAGAGACTACGAGCAGTACTTC	CASSQTTNRDYEQYF
TRBJ2-1	NA	14	TRBV15	NA	TGTGCCACCAGTAGACGGTCGGTTAACAATGAGCAGTTCTTC	CATSRRSVNNEQFF
TRBJ2-5	TRBD2	14	TRBV6-2/TRBV6-3	NA	TGTGCCAGCAGTTACTCACTAGCGAAAGAGACCCAGTACTTC	CASSYSLAKETQYF
TRBJ1-3	TRBD1	15	TRBV20-1	many	TGCAGTGCTAGAGAGGAGACAGGGACTGGAAACACCATATATTTT	CSAREETGTGNTIYF
TRBJ1-4	TRBD1	16	TRBV5-1	many	TGCGCCAGCAGCTTGGAACCGGACAGGCGGGGCGAAAAACTGTTTTTT	CASSLEPDRRGEKLFF
TRBJ1-3	NA	14	TRBV5-1	once	TGCGCCAGCAGCTTCACACGGTTTGGAAACACCTTATATTTT	CASSFTRFGNTLYF
TRBJ2-6	NA	12	TRBV21-1	NA	TGTGCCAGCAGCAGAAAGGACAACGTCCTGACTTTC	CASSRKDNVLTF
TRBJ1-1	TRBD1	14	TRBV19	few	TGTGCCAGTAGTCTACAGGGGATGAGCACTGAAGCTTTCTTT	CASSLQGMSTEAFF
TRBJ2-5	NA	12	TRBV27	many	TGTGCCAGCAGTAGACTCGGAGAGACCCAGTACTTC	CASSRLGETQYF
TRBJ1-1	NA	14	TRBV5-1	many	TGCGCCAGCAGCCCGCTGGAGATGAACACTGAAGCTTTCTTT	CASSPLEMNTEAFF
TRBJ2-3	TRBD1	15	TRBV20-1	many	TGCAGTGCATCCGTTGGACAGGTGGGGGCAGATACGCAGTATTTT	CSASVGQVGADTQYF
TRBJ2-7	TRBD1	12	TRBV27	many	TGTGCCAGCGCCGGGACAGCTTACGAGCAGTACTTC	CASAGTAYEQYF
TRBJ2-3	NA	16	TRBV4-2	NA	TGTGCCAGCAGCCCCGGGCCCCCCGGGGGCCCAGATACGCAGTATTTT	CASSPGPPGGPDTQYF
TRBJ2-1	TRBD2	17	TRBV4-2	NA	TGTGCCAGCAGCCAAGATCCCGCTAGCGGGGGGCGGAATGAGCAGTTCTTC	CASSQDPASGGRNEQFF
TRBJ2-2	TRBD1	15	TRBV7-9	many	TGTGCCAGCAGCACCGGGACAGGTTACACCGGGGAGCTGTTTTTT	CASSTGTGYTGELFF
TRBJ1-1	NA	14	TRBV9	many	TGTGCCAGCAGCGCCCAGGGGCGGGTCACTGAAGCTTTCTTT	CASSAQGRVTEAFF
TRBJ2-1	NA	14	TRBV9	many	TGTGCCAGCAGCGTAGGGTGGGGCTGGGATGAGCAGTTCTTC	CASSVGWGWDEQFF
TRBJ1-1	NA	11	TRBV20-1	many	TGCAGTGCTAGAGGGTGGGGGGAGGCTTTCTTT	CSARGWGEAFF
TRBJ2-3	NA	14	TRBV7-3	many	TGTGCCAGCAGCTTATTAGGGCGCACAGATACGCAGTATTTT	CASSLLGRTDTQYF
TRBJ2-7	TRBD1	15	TRBV5-4	many	TGTGCCAGCAGCAAGGGACAGCTTACCTCCTACGAGCAGTACTTC	CASSKGQLTSYEQYF
TRBJ1-5	NA	12	TRBV20-1	many	TGCAGTGCTAGATGGCAGACTCAGCCCCAGCATTTT	CSARWQTQPQHF
TRBJ2-3	TRBD1	15	TRBV5-1	many	TGCGCCAGCAGCCGTGACAGGGGAGGCACAGATACGCAGTATTTT	CASSRDRGGTDTQYF
TRBJ1-2	TRBD1	14	TRBV18	many	TGTGCCAGCTCACCTTCCCCGACAGGGCAAGGCTACACCTTC	CASSPSPTGQGYTF
TRBJ1-1	NA	13	TRBV29-1	many	TGCAGCGTTGGGGGATTGGTGAACACTGAAGCTTTCTTT	CSVGGLVNTEAFF
TRBJ1-3	NA	16	TRBV11-2	many	TGTGCCAGCAGCTTAGTAGGTCGGACCTCTGGAAACACCATATATTTT	CASSLVGRTSGNTIYF
TRBJ1-2	TRBD1	16	TRBV25-1	few	TGTGCCAGCAGTGGGAGGGACAGCAGCCTTAACTATGGCTACACCTTC	CASSGRDSSLNYGYTF
TRBJ1-4	TRBD1	14	TRBV9	many	TGTGCCAGCAGCCCGGACAGGGGTAATGAAAAACTGTTTTTT	CASSPDRGNEKLFF
TRBJ1-4	NA	15	TRBV12-3/TRBV12-4	many	TGTGCCAGCAGTTTAGGTTCGGCAGTAAATGAAAAACTGTTTTTT	CASSLGSAVNEKLFF
TRBJ2-7	NA	15	TRBV20-1	NA	TGCAGTGCTAGATCGCCCTTTGGGGGTAGCTACGAGCAGTACTTC	CSARSPFGGSYEQYF
TRBJ2-7	TRBD2	14	TRBV7-2	many	TGTGCCAGCAGCTTGGGGGGGTTCTCCTACGAGCAGTACTTC	CASSLGGFSYEQYF
TRBJ2-7	TRBD1	13	TRBV5-1	NA	TGCGCCAGCGGGACAGGGGCGCACTACGAGCAGTACTTC	CASGTGAHYEQYF
TRBJ2-1	TRBD1	17	TRBV5-1	many	TGCGCCAGCAGCTCTTCTCCGACAGGGGGAACCTACAATGAGCAGTTCTTC	CASSSSPTGGTYNEQFF
TRBJ1-5	NA	15	TRBV20-1	many	TGCAGTGCTAGAGACGGGGGCTGGAACAATCAGCCCCAGCATTTT	CSARDGGWNNQPQHF
TRBJ1-1	NA	12	TRBV5-1	many	TGCGCCAGCACTAGGGATAACACTGAAGCTTTCTTT	CASTRDNTEAFF
TRBJ2-1	TRBD2	15	TRBV12-3/TRBV12-4	NA	TGTGCCAGCAGTCCGCACGGACTAGATCCGGGTGAGCAGTTCTTC	CASSPHGLDPGEQFF
TRBJ2-1	TRBD1	15	TRBV29-1	many	TGCAGCGTTGAACCGCAGGGGGCCTTTGGCGATGAGCAGTTCTTC	CSVEPQGAFGDEQFF
TRBJ1-5	NA	15	TRBV7-9	many	TGTGCCAGCAGCTTATTTTCGGATGCCGGTCAGCCCCAGCATTTT	CASSLFSDAGQPQHF
TRBJ2-5	NA	15	TRBV4-3	many	TGCGCCAGCAGCCAAGAGTTAGGGAGGCAAGAGACCCAGTACTTC	CASSQELGRQETQYF
TRBJ2-3	TRBD1	14	TRBV10-3	many	TGTGCCATCCGGTCTGGACAGGACACAGATACGCAGTATTTT	CAIRSGQDTDTQYF
TRBJ2-5	NA	17	TRBV7-8	few	TGTGCCAGCAGCTTAGAATTCCGACAGGCCAGGGGAGAGACCCAGTACTTC	CASSLEFRQARGETQYF
TRBJ1-2	NA	17	TRBV11-1	NA	TGTGCCAGCGGCTTAGGGGACCTCTATGCGGGTCTCTATGGCTACACCTTC	CASGLGDLYAGLYGYTF
TRBJ2-5	NA	14	TRBV5-1	many	TGCGCCAGCAGCTTGGAACCGGGGCACGAGACCCAGTACTTC	CASSLEPGHETQYF